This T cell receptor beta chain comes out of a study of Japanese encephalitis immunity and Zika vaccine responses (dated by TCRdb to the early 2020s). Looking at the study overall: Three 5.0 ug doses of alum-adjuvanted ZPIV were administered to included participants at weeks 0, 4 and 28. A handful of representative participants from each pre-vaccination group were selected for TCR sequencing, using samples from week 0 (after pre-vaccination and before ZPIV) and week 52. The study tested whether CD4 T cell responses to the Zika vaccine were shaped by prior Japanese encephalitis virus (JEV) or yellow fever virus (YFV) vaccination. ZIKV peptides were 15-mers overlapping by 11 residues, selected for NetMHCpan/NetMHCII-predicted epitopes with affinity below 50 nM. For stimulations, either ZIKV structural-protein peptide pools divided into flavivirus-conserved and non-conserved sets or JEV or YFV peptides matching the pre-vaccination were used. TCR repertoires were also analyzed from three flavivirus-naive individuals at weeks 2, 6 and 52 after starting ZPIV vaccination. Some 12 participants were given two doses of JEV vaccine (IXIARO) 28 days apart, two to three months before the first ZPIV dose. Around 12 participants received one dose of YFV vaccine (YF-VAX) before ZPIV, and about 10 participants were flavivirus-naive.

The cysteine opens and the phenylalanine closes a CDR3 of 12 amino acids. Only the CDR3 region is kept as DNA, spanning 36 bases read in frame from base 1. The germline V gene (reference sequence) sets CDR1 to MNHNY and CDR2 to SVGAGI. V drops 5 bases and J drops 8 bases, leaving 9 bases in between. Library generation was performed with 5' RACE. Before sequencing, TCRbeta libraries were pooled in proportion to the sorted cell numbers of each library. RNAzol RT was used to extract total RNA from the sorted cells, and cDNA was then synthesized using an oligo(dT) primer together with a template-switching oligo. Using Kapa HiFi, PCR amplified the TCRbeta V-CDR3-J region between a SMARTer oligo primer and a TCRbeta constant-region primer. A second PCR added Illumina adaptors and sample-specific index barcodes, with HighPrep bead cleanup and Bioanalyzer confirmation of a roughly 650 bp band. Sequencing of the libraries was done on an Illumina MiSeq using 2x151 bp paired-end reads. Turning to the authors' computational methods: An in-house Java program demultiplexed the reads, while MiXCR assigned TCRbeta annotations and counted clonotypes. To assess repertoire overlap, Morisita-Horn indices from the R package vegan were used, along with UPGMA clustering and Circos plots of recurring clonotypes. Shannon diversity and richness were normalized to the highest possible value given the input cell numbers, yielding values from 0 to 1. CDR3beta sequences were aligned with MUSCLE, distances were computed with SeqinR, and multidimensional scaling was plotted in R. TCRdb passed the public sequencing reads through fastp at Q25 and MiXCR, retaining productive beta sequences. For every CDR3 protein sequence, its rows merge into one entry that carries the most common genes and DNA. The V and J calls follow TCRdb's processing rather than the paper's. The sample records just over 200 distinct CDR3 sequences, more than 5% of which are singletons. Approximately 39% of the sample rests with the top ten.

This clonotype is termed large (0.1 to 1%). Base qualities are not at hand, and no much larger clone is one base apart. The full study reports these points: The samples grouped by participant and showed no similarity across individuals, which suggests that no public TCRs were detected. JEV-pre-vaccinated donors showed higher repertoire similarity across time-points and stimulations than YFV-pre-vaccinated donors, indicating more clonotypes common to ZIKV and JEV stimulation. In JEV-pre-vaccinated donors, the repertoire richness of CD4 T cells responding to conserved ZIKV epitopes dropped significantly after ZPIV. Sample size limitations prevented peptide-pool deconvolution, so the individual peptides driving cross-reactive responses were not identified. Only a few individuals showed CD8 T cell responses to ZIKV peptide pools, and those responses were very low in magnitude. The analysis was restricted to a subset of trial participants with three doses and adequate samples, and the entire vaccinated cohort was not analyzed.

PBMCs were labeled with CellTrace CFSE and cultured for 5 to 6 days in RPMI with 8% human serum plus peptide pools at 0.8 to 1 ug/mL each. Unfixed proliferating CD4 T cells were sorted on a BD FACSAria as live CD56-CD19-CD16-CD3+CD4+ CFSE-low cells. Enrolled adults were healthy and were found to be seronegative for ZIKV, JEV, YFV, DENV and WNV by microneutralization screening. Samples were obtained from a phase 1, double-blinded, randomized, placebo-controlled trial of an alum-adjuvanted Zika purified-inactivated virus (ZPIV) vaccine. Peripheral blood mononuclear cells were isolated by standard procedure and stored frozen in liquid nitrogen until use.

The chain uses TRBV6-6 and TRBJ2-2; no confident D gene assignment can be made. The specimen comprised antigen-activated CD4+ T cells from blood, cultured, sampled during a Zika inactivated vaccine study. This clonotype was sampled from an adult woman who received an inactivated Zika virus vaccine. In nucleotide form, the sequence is TGTGCCAGCAGTCCCTTCGAGGGGGAGCTGTTTTTT. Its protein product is CASSPFEGELFF.